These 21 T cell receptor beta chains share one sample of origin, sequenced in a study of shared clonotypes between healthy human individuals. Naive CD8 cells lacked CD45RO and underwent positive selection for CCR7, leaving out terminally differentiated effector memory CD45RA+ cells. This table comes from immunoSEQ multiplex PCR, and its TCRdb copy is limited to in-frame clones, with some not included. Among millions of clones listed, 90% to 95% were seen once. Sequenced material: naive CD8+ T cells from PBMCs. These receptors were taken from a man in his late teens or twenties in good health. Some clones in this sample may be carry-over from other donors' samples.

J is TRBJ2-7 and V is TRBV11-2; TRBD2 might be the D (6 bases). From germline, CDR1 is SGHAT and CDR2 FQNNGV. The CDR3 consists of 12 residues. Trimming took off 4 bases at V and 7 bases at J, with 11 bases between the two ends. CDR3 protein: CASSSTSWEQYF. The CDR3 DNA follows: TGTGCCAGCAGCTCGACTAGTTGGGAGCAGTACTTC.

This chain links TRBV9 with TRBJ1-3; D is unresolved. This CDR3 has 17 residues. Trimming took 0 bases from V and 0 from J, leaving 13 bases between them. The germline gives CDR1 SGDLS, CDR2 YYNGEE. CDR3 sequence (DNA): TGTGCCAGCAGCGTAGCTTTGGGGATAACCTCTGGAAACACCATATATTTT. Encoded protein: CASSVALGITSGNTIYF.

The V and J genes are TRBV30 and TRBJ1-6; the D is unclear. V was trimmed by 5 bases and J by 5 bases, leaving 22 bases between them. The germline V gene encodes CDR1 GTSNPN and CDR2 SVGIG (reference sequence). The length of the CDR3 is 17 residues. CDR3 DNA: TGTGCCTGGTGTACTCGAGCGCCTCCGGGCGATAATTCACCCCTCCACTTT. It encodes CAWCTRAPPGDNSPLHF.

The CDR3 sequence: CASSHRDRVIDEQYF. The CDR3 bases are TGTGCCAGCAGCCATAGGGACAGGGTGATCGACGAGCAGTACTTC. The V and J genes are TRBV5-6 and TRBJ2-7; TRBD1 agrees at 9 bases. Germline trimming cut 4 bases from V and 5 bases from J; bases unmatched to any gene: 10. CDR1 and CDR2 (germline): SGHDT, YYEEEE. The length of the CDR3 is 15 residues.

DNA for the CDR3: TGTGCCAGCAGCCCATGGCGGGAGAACACAGATACGCAGTATTTT. This gives the protein CASSPWRENTDTQYF. The chain is built from TRBV7-2 and TRBJ2-3; 7 nucleotides align to TRBD2. V lost 5 bases, J lost 2 bases, and 7 bases stayed unmatched. The V gene's germline CDR1 is SGHTA and CDR2 FQGNSA. This CDR3 spans 15 amino acids.

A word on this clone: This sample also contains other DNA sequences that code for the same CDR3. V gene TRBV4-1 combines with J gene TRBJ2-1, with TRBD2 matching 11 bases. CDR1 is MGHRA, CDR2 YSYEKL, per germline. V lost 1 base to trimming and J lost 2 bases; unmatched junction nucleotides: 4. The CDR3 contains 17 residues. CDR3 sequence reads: CASSQGWGLAAYNEQFF. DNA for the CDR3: TGCGCCAGCAGCCAAGGTTGGGGACTAGCGGCCTACAATGAGCAGTTCTTC.

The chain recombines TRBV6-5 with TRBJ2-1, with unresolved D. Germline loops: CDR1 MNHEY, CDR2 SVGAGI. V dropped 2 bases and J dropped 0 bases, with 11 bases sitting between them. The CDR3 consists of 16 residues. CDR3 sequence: CASSYTDISSYNEQFF. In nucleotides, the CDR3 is TGTGCCAGCAGTTACACAGACATAAGCTCCTACAATGAGCAGTTCTTC.

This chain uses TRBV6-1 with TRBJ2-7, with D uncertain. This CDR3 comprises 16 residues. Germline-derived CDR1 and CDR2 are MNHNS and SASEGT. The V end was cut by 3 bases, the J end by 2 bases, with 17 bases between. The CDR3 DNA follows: TGTGCCAGCAGTGAGGGTTATGTTAACGGAGCCTACGAGCAGTACTTC. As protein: CASSEGYVNGAYEQYF.

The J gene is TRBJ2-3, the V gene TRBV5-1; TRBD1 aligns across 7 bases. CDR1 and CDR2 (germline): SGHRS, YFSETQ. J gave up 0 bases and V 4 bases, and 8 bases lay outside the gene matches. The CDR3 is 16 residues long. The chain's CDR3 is CASSGRGSSSTDTQYF. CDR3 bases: TGCGCCAGCAGCGGCAGGGGGTCCTCTAGCACAGATACGCAGTATTTT.

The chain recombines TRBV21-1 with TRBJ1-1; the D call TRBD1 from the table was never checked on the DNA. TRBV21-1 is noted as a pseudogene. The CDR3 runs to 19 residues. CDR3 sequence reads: CASSKPTGRVTRMNTEAFF. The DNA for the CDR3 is TGTGCCAGCAGCAAACCCACAGGTCGCGTCACCAGAATGAACACTGAAGCTTTCTTT.

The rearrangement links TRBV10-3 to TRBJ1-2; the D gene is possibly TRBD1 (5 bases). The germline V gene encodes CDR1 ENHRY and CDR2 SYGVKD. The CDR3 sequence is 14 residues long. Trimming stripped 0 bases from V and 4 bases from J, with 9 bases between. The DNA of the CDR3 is TGTGCCATCAGTGAGTCTGAGGGGTTCTATGGCTACACCTTC. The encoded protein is CAISESEGFYGYTF.

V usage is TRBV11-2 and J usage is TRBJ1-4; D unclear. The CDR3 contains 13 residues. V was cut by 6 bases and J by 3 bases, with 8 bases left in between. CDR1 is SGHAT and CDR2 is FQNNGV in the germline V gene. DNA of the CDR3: TGTGCCAGCAGTCCGGAACCTAATGAAAAACTGTTTTTT. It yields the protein CASSPEPNEKLFF.

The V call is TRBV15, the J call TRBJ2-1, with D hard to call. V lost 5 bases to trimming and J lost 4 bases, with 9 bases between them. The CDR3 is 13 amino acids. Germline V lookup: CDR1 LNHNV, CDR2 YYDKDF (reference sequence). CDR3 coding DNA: TGTGCCACCAGCCAGACACGGTACAATGAGCAGTTCTTC. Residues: CATSQTRYNEQFF.

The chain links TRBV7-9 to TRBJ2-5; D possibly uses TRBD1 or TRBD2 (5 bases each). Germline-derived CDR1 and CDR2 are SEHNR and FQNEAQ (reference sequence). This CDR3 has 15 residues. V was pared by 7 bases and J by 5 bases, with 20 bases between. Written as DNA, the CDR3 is TGTGCCAGCATCCAAGAGACAGATCCGGGGGAGACCCAGTACTTC. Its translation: CASIQETDPGETQYF.

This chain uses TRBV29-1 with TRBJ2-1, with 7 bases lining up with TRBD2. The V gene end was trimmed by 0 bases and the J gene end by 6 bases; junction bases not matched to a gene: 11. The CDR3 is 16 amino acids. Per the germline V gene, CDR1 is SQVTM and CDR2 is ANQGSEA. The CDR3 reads CSVEDASGPPGNEQFF. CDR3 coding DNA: TGCAGCGTTGAAGACGCTAGCGGTCCCCCGGGCAATGAGCAGTTCTTC.

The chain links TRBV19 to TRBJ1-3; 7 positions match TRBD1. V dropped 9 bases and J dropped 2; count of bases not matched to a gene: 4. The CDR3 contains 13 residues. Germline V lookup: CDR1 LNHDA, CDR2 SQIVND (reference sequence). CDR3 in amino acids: CASRDSPGNTIYF. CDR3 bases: TGTGCCAGCCGGGACAGCCCTGGAAACACCATATATTTT.

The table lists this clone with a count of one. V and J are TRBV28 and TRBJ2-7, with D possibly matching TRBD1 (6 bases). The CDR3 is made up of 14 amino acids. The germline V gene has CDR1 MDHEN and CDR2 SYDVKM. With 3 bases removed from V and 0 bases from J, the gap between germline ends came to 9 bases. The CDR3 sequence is CASSFRGNSYEQYF. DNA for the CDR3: TGTGCCAGCAGTTTCAGGGGAAACTCCTACGAGCAGTACTTC.

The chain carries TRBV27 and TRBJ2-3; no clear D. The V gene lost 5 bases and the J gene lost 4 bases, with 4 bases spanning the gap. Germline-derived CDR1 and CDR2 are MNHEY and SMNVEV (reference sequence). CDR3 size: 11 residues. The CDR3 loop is CASSGPDTQYF. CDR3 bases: TGTGCCAGCAGTGGTCCAGATACGCAGTATTTT.

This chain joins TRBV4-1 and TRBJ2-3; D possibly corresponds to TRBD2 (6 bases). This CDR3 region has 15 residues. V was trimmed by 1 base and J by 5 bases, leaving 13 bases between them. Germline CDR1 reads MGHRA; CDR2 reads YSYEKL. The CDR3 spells CASSQGPVGGDTQYF. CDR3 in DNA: TGCGCCAGCAGCCAAGGCCCCGTGGGGGGAGATACGCAGTATTTT.

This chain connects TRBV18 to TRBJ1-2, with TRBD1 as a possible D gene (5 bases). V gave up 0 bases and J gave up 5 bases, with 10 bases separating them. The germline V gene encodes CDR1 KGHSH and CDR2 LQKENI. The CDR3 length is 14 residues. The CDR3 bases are TGTGCCAGCTCACCACCGCCAGGGATATATGGCTACACCTTC. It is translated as CASSPPPGIYGYTF.

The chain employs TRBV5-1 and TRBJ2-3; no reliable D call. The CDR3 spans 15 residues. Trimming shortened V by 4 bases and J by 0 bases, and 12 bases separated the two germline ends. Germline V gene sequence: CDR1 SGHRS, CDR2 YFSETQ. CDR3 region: CASSPGWSSTDTQYF. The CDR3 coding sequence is TGCGCCAGCAGCCCCGGCTGGTCTAGCACAGATACGCAGTATTTT.